The present T cell receptor (beta chain) was sequenced within a study of cytomegalovirus exposure and HLA in healthy donors. Each donor's status was that of a healthy bone marrow donor. PCR involved 60 Vbeta and 13 Jbeta primers. TCRdb's copy holds only in-frame clones and misses some; the assay was immunoSEQ multiplex PCR. The table shows 150,000 to 200,000 clones, with approximately 80% occurring only once. CDR3 length equals 14 residues. V gave up 6 bases and J gave up 2 bases; unmatched junction bases: 4. From germline, CDR1 is MNHEY and CDR2 SVGAGI. This receptor was taken from a male donor in good health and CMV-seropositive. The sequenced sample consisted of PBMCs. The chain carries TRBV6-5 and TRBJ2-1; 7 bases align to TRBD1. The CDR3 is CASRRTGAYNEQFF. The CDR3, as DNA: TGTGCCAGCAGGCGGACAGGCGCCTACAATGAGCAGTTCTTC.